This T cell receptor beta chain derives from a study of Tregs in tolerant kidney transplant recipients. By share, this clone ranks as medium-sized. The method was immunoSEQ multiplex PCR; TCRdb's version includes in-frame clones alone and lacks a portion of them. Counted here are around 50,000 clones, 80% to 90% occurring once; the ten biggest clones make up around 5.5%. The CDR3 is made up of 17 amino acids. The V gene's germline CDR1 is LGHNA and CDR2 YSLEER. V lost 3 bases to trimming and J lost 10 bases; unmatched junction nucleotides: 11. This clonotype was obtained from a human donor in good health. The chain is built from TRBV4-3 and TRBJ1-6, with 11 bases lining up with TRBD1. The material sequenced was CD4+ T cells from blood. The CDR3 DNA follows: TGCGCCAGCAGCCACAAGAAGGGGACAGGGGGGCGATCACCCCTCCACTTT. Amino acid sequence: CASSHKKGTGGRSPLHF.